This is a list of T cell receptor beta chains from one sample in a study of T cell responses to AZD1222 COVID-19 vaccine. Sequencing was performed with immunoSEQ multiplex PCR; in TCRdb, only in-frame clones are kept and a portion is missing. Of about 190,000 clones in the sample, approximately 91% were seen once. The sample consisted of peripheral blood, taken on day 0 of AZD1222 vaccination. These receptors all come from an adult in good health. Each CDR3 is given with its conserved first and last residue. The order of the fields is V gene, D gene, clone size, J gene, CDR3 DNA, CDR3 protein. D genes are given only for firm matches. A clone size is listed for some rows: how often the clone was seen (once, few, many), or a class if it is expanded.

TRBV11-2	TRBD1	.	TRBJ2-3	TGTGCCAGCAGCTTAGACGGACAGGGGGGGACAGATACGCAGTATTTT	CASSLDGQGGTDTQYF
TRBV5-1	.	once	TRBJ2-3	TGCGCCAGCAGCTTGGGATCAAACGCAGGTCTAAGCACAGATACGCAGTATTTT	CASSLGSNAGLSTDTQYF
TRBV7-8	.	.	TRBJ1-4	TGTGCCAGCAGCTTATACGAAAAACTGTTTTTT	CASSLYEKLFF
TRBV6-9	.	.	TRBJ1-4	TGTGCCAGCAGCAGAGGTAATGAAAAACTGTTTTTT	CASSRGNEKLFF
TRBV7-2	.	.	TRBJ2-3	TGTGCCAGCAGCCCGCCTGCAAATACGCAGTATTTT	CASSPPANTQYF
TRBV29-1	.	.	TRBJ1-2	TGCAGCGTTGTAAGCCTTGGCTACACCTTC	CSVVSLGYTF
TRBV12-5	.	.	TRBJ1-3	TGTGCTAGTGGTTTCCCACAGGGATCCGGAAACACCATATATTTT	CASGFPQGSGNTIYF
TRBV5-4	TRBD1	.	TRBJ2-6	TGTGCCAGCAGGACAGGGGCAGGGGCCAACGTCCTGACTTTC	CASRTGAGANVLTF
TRBV27	.	.	TRBJ1-6	TGTGCCAGCAGCAGTGTCCCGGGACATTCCTCACCCCTCCACTTT	CASSSVPGHSSPLHF
TRBV7-3	.	.	TRBJ2-7	TGTGCCAGCAGCACCGGGACGGCCTTGGAGCAGTACTTC	CASSTGTALEQYF
TRBV7-3	.	once	TRBJ2-7	TGTGCCAGCAGCTTAAATGACGGACCCTCCTACGAGCAGTACTTC	CASSLNDGPSYEQYF
TRBV7-9	.	.	TRBJ2-2	TGTGCCAGCAGCTTAGGAGACAGGAACACCGGGGAGCTGTTTTTT	CASSLGDRNTGELFF
TRBV9	.	.	TRBJ2-1	TGTGCCAGCAGCCATAGGACCGGGTTTTTCTACAATGAGCAGTTCTTC	CASSHRTGFFYNEQFF
TRBV5-4	TRBD1	.	TRBJ1-6	TGTGCCAGCAGCATTGACAGGGGGCAATGGTCACCCCTCCACTTT	CASSIDRGQWSPLHF